This note documents a single T cell receptor beta chain sequence. Two negative PCRs, clearance, or symptom resolution were required of recovered Cohort 3 donors. The sample is drawn from a study of blood T cell repertoires in COVID-19. Study at large: PBMCs, B-cell-depleted T cells, or T cells provided the cDNA or gDNA that made up the material.

The assay was immunoSEQ multiplex PCR, and TCRdb's table has in-frame clones only and misses some. The table records some 300,000 clones, 75% to 90% of them present only once. Germline CDR1 and CDR2: SGHNT and YENEEA. CDR3 size: 16 residues. V was pared by 5 bases and J by 0 bases, with 14 bases between. The TCR sequence derives from a woman aged 35 to 49 who had recovered from COVID-19. The chain employs TRBV11-3 and TRBJ1-3; D is possibly TRBD1 (6 bases). Source material: PBMCs or T cells enriched from blood (not recorded which). CDR3 DNA: TGTGCCAGCAGCGACCGGGACACACACTCTGGAAACACCATATATTTT. It is translated as CASSDRDTHSGNTIYF.